One sample yielded the 5 T cell receptor beta chains listed below, sequenced in a study of blood T cell repertoires in COVID-19. The table came from immunoSEQ multiplex PCR; TCRdb's copy has only in-frame clones and leaves some out. The repertoire has around 99,000 clones, roughly 88% of them found once; the top ten carry approximately 7.9%. The sequencing sample was made of peripheral blood. All receptors derive from an elderly woman with active or convalescent COVID-19.

This chain links TRBV7-3 with TRBJ2-6; D is unresolved. The CDR3 extends over 17 amino acids. CDR1 is SGHTA and CDR2 is FQGTGA in the germline V gene. V was clipped by 1 base and J by 0 bases, with 10 bases between them. The chain's CDR3 is CASSLRLDASGANVLTF. In DNA form, the CDR3 reads TGTGCCAGCAGCTTAAGGCTCGATGCCTCTGGGGCCAACGTCCTGACTTTC.

This chain connects TRBV3-1 (or the pseudogene TRBV3-2) to TRBJ2-2; D remains unclear. In germline, CDR1 is LGHDT, CDR2 YNNKEL (reference sequence). Between the trimmed V and J ends, which lost 1 base and 7 bases, there was a span of 7 bases. This CDR3 has 13 amino acids. The CDR3 protein is CASSQVESGELFF. The DNA for the CDR3 is TGTGCCAGCAGCCAAGTAGAAAGCGGGGAGCTGTTTTTT.

CDR3 DNA sequence: TGTGCCAGCAGTGACATGAAGGGGGCGCCCCGTGGCTACACCTTC. Translated, it gives CASSDMKGAPRGYTF. V usage is TRBV2 and J usage is TRBJ1-2, with 7 bases fitting TRBD1. CDR3 length equals 15 residues. J was trimmed by 7 bases and V by 3 bases; bases with no gene match: 11. Germline loops: CDR1 SNHLY, CDR2 FYNNEI. Filled out from reference TRBV2 and TRBJ1-2, the complete variable domain reads EPEVTQTPSHQVTQMGQEVILRCVPISNHLYFYWYRQILGQKVEFLVSFYNNEISEKSEIFDDQFSVERPDGSNFTLKIRSTKLEDSAMYFCASSDMKGAPRGYTFGSGTRLTVV.

The rearrangement joins TRBV5-1 to TRBJ1-4, with 7 bases aligning to TRBD1. CDR1 is SGHRS, CDR2 YFSETQ, per germline. The V and J ends lost 0 bases and 6 bases, in that order; junction bases with no gene match: 8. There are 16 residues in the CDR3. The CDR3 DNA follows: TGCGCCAGCAGCTTGGGCCCCGGGCAGGGGGATGAAAAACTGTTTTTT. Translating it yields CASSLGPGQGDEKLFF.

CDR3 nucleotide sequence: TGTGCCACCAGCAGACCCTCAAAAGGAACAGCCTTGGGCTACACCTTC. Translated: CATSRPSKGTALGYTF. This chain uses TRBV15 with TRBJ1-2; D remains ambiguous. Germline V gene data show CDR1 as LNHNV and CDR2 as YYDKDF (reference sequence). The ends were cut back, 2 bases at V and 8 bases at J, with 21 bases in the middle. The CDR3 is made up of 16 amino acids.